Below, 9 T cell receptor beta chains from the same sample are listed, as sequenced in a study of T cell responses to AZD1222 COVID-19 vaccine. Sequencing used immunoSEQ multiplex PCR; TCRdb keeps in-frame clones, though not all of them. Of around 140,000 clones listed, approximately 91% are singletons. The specimen was peripheral blood, collected on day 0 of AZD1222 vaccination. The receptor set was obtained from an adult in good health.

J is TRBJ1-4 and V is TRBV28; TRBD1 is a possible D gene (6 bases). Germline CDR1 is MDHEN and CDR2 is SYDVKM. The CDR3 length is 18 residues. The ends were cut back, 4 bases at V and 9 bases at J, with 27 bases in the middle. The CDR3 DNA follows: TGTGCCAGCAGTTGGGGGCCCCGGAACAGATTTTTTATCCAAAAACTGTTTTTT. Translated, it gives CASSWGPRNRFFIQKLFF.

This chain connects TRBV5-1 to TRBJ2-5; D may correspond to TRBD1 or TRBD2 (5 bases each). The V and J ends lost 0 bases and 4 bases respectively, with 7 bases between them. CDR1 is SGHRS and CDR2 is YFSETQ in the germline V gene. The CDR3 length is 13 residues. The CDR3 nucleotides read TGCGCCAGCAGCTTGGCGGGACCAGAGACCCAGTACTTC. This sequence encodes CASSLAGPETQYF.

The chain carries TRBV29-1 and TRBJ1-4, with unresolved D. The V gene's germline CDR1 is SQVTM and CDR2 ANQGSEA. The CDR3 is 12 residues long. V gave up 0 bases and J gave up 6 bases, with 5 bases separating them. CDR3 protein: CSVEEGDEKLFF. CDR3 coding DNA: TGCAGCGTTGAAGAGGGCGATGAAAAACTGTTTTTT.

The chain joins TRBV19 to TRBJ2-1; either TRBD1 or TRBD2 may supply D (5 bases each). The CDR3 has 15 amino acids. CDR1 LNHDA and CDR2 SQIVND come from the germline V gene (reference sequence). V dropped 9 bases and J dropped 0 bases, with 15 bases sitting between them. The CDR3 protein is CARKSIGASYNEQFF. CDR3 DNA sequence: TGTGCCAGAAAATCAATCGGGGCCTCCTACAATGAGCAGTTCTTC.

This clone was seen only once. This chain connects TRBV27 to TRBJ2-7; a weak D match, TRBD2 (7 bases). CDR1 and CDR2 (germline): MNHEY, SMNVEV (reference sequence). V was cut by 3 bases and J by 1 base, with 13 bases left in between. The CDR3 has 15 residues. The CDR3 here is CASSLNRGGSYEQYF. Written as DNA, the CDR3 is TGTGCCAGCAGTTTGAATAGGGGGGGTTCCTACGAGCAGTACTTC.

As to this clone: One junction end does not reproduce the germline sequence, and a read error may be involved. As DNA, the CDR3 is TGTGCCAGCAGTTCTTCAGGGGGCAACCAGCCCCAGCATTTT. This gives the protein CASSSSGGNQPQHF. The chain is built from TRBV6-5 and TRBJ1-5; 8 nucleotides align to TRBD1. The CDR3 has 14 amino acids. The germline gives CDR1 MNHEY, CDR2 SVGAGI.

The rearrangement uses TRBV6-2 or TRBV6-3 and TRBJ1-1; 9 nucleotides match TRBD1. The CDR3 runs 13 residues. CDR1 and CDR2 (germline): MNHEY, SVGEGT. Trimming cost V 5 bases and J 7 bases; bases outside gene matches: 5. As DNA, the CDR3 is TGTGCCAGCAGTCTACAGGGGGCGAGTGAAGCTTTCTTT. This gives the protein CASSLQGASEAFF.

The V and J genes are TRBV24-1 and TRBJ2-1, with D maybe TRBD2 (6 bases). Germline CDR1 is KGHDR and CDR2 is SFDVKD. V gave up 5 bases and J gave up 0 bases, with 13 bases separating them. CDR3 length: 16 amino acids. DNA for the CDR3: TGTGCCACCAGTGGCAGCGGGCCGAGCTCCTACAATGAGCAGTTCTTC. Translation gives CATSGSGPSSYNEQFF.

The chain couples TRBV4-1 to TRBJ1-4; 7 bases match TRBD1. The CDR3 contains 14 residues. CDR1 and CDR2 (germline): MGHRA, YSYEKL. V lost 4 bases to trimming and J lost 5 bases; unmatched junction nucleotides: 4. CDR3 DNA: TGCGCCAGCAGCCCGACAGGGCTGAATGAAAAACTGTTTTTT. It specifies CASSPTGLNEKLFF.